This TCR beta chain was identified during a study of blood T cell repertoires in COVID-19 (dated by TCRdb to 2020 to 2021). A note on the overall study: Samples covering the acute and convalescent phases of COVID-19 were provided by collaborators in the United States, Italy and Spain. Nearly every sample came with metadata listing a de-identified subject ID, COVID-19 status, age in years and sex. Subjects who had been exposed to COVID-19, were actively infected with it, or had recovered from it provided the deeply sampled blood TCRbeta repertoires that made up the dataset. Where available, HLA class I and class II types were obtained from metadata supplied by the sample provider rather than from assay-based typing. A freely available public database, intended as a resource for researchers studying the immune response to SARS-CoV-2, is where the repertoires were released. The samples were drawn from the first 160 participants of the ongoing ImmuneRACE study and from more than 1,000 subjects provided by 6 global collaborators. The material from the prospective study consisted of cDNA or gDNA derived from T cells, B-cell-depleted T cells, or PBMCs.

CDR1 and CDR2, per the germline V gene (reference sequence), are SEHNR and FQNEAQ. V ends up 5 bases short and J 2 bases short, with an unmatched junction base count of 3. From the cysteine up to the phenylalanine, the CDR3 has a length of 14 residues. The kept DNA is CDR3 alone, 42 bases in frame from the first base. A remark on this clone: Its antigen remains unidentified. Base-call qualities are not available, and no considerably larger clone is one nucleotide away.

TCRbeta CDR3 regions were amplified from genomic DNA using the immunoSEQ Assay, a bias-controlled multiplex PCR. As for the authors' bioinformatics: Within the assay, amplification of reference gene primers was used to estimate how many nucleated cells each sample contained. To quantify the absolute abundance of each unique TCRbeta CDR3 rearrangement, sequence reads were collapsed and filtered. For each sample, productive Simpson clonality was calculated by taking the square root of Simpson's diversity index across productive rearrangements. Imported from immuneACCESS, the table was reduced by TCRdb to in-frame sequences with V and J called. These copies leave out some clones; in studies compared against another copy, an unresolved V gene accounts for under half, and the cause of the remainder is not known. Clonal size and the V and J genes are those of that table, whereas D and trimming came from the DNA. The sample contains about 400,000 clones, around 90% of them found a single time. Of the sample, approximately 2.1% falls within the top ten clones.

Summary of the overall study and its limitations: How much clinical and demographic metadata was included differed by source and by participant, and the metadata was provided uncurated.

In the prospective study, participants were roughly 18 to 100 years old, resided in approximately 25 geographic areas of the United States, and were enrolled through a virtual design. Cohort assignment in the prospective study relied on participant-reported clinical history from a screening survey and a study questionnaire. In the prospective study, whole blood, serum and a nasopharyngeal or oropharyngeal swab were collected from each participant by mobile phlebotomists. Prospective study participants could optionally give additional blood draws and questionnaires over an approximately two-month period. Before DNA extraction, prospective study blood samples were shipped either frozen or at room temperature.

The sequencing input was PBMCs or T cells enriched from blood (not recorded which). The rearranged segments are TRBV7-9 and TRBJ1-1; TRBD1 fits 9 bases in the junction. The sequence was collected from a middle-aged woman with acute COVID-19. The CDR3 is CASSGGQGNTEAFF. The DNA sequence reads TGTGCCAGCAGCGGGGGACAGGGAAACACTGAAGCTTTCTTT.